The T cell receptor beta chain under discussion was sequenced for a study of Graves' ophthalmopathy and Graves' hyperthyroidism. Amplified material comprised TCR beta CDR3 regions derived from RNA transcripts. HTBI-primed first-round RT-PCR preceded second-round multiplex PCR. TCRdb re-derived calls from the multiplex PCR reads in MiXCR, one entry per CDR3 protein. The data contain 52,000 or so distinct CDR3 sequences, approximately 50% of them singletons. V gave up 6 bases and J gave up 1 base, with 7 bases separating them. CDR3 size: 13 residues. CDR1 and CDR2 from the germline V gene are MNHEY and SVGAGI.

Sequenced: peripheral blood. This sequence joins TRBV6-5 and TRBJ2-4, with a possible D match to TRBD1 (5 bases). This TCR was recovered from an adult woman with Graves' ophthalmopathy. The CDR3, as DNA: TGTGCCAGCAGAGGGGTGGCCAAAAACATTCAGTACTTC. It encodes CASRGVAKNIQYF.